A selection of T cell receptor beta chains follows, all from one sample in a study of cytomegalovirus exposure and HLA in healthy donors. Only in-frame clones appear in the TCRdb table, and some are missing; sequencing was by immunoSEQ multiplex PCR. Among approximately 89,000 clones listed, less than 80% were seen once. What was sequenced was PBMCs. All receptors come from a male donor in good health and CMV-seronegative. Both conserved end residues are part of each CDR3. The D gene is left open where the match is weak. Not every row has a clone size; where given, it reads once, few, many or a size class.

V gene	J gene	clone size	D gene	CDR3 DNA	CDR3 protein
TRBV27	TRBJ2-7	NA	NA	TGTGCCAGCAGGGAACGGGAATCAGGGGCCTACGAGCAGTACTTC	CASRERESGAYEQYF
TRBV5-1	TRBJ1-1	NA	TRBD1	TGCGCCAGCAGCCGGGGACAGTCAAACACTGAAGCTTTCTTT	CASSRGQSNTEAFF
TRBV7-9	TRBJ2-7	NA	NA	TGTGCCAGCAGCACGACAGGCTACGAGCAGTACTTC	CASSTTGYEQYF
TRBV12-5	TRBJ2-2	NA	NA	TGTGCTAGTGGTTCTTCGACACCCGATTCGCCCGGGGAGCTGTTTTTT	CASGSSTPDSPGELFF
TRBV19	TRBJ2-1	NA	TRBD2	TGTGCCAGTAGTTCCGGGACTAGCGGGACTTACAATGAGCAGTTCTTC	CASSSGTSGTYNEQFF
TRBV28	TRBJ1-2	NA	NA	TGTGCCAGCAGTCGCCAGGGCCTTATTGGCTACACCTTC	CASSRQGLIGYTF
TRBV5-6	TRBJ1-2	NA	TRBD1	TGTGCCAGCAGCCCAGGGGGCGAGAGCTATGGCTACACCTTC	CASSPGGESYGYTF
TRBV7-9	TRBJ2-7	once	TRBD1	TGTGCCAGCAGCTCGACCGGGACAGGGAAGGAGATCGAGCAGTACTTC	CASSSTGTGKEIEQYF
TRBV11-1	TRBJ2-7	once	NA	TGTGCCAGCAGCTACGGGTCCTACGAGCAGTACTTC	CASSYGSYEQYF
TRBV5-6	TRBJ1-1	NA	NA	TGTGCCAGCAGCTTACTGACAGGCCAATTGAACACTGAAGCTTTCTTT	CASSLLTGQLNTEAFF
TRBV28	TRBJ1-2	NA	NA	TGTGCCAGCAGTTCCCACCTTTCCTCGGGAGTAATCTATGGCTACACCTTC	CASSSHLSSGVIYGYTF
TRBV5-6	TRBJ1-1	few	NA	TGTGCCAGCAGCTCGGGAAAGAGGATTTTTACGAACACTGAAGCTTTCTTT	CASSSGKRIFTNTEAFF
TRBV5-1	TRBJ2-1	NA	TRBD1	TGCGCCAGCAGCTTGGGAGGACAGGGGGTTGAGCAGTTCTTC	CASSLGGQGVEQFF
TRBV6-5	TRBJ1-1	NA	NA	TGTGCCAGCAGCCCCTCTGGGGGCCGCGCTTTCTTT	CASSPSGGRAFF
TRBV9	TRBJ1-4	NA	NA	TGTGCCAGCAGCGTAGGCAGTTTTAATGAAAAACTGTTTTTT	CASSVGSFNEKLFF
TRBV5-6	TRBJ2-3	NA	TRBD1	TGTGCCAGCAGCTTGGTGGGGGACAGGGGGCAGGGAGATACGCAGTATTTT	CASSLVGDRGQGDTQYF
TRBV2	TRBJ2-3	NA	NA	TGTGCCAGCAGCGAAGGGCCCCTTAGCACAGATACGCAGTATTTT	CASSEGPLSTDTQYF
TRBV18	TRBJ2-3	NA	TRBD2	TGTGCCAGCTCACCACGACTAGCGGCGGCTAGCACAGATACGCAGTATTTT	CASSPRLAAASTDTQYF
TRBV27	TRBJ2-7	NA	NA	TGTGCCAGCAGTTTCCCCCATTTTGTCGAGCAGTACTTC	CASSFPHFVEQYF
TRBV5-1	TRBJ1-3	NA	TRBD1	TGCGCCAGCAGCTTACAGGGGGCTGATGGAAACACCATATATTTT	CASSLQGADGNTIYF
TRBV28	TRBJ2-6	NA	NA	TGTGCCAGCAGTTTACCCAGTAAATCTGGGGCCAACGTCCTGACTTTC	CASSLPSKSGANVLTF
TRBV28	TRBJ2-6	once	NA	TGTGCCAGCAGTGGCCGGTCAACAGCCTCTGGGGCCAACGTCCTGACTTTC	CASSGRSTASGANVLTF
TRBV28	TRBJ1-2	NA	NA	TGTGCCAGCAGTTTAACGGGGAACTATGGCTACACCTTC	CASSLTGNYGYTF
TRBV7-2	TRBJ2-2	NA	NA	TGTGCCAGCAGCTTCCTGAACACCGGGGAGCTGTTTTTT	CASSFLNTGELFF
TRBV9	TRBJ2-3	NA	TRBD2	TGTGCCAGCAGCGTAGTCCCCATACTAGCGGGAGTCACAGATACGCAGTATTTT	CASSVVPILAGVTDTQYF
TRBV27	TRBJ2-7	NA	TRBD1	TGTGCCAGCAGTTTCGACAGGGCGTACGAGCAGTACTTC	CASSFDRAYEQYF
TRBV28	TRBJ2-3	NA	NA	TGTGCCAGCAGCTTAGCCGGGAGAGCAGATACGCAGTATTTT	CASSLAGRADTQYF
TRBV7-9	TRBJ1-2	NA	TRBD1	TGTTCCAGCAGCTTGCAGGGACAGATGAACTATGGCTACACCTTC	CSSSLQGQMNYGYTF
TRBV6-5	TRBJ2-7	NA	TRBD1	TGTGCCAGCAGCTCGGACAGGGGGACTGCCTACGAGCAGTACTTC	CASSSDRGTAYEQYF
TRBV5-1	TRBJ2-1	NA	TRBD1	TGCGCCAGCAGCCGTGATGTTAGGACAGGGACATACAATGAGCAGTTCTTC	CASSRDVRTGTYNEQFF
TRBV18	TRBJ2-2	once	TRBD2	TGTGCCAGCTCACCACCGGAACTAGCGCAGAACACCGGGGAGCTGTTTTTT	CASSPPELAQNTGELFF
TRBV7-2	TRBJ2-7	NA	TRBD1	TGTGCCAGCAGCATGGACAGGGGGTTCTACGAGCAGTACTTC	CASSMDRGFYEQYF
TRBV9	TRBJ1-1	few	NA	TGTGCCAGCAGCACGGGACAACTTACGAACACTGAAGCTTTCTTT	CASSTGQLTNTEAFF
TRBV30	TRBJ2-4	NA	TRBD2	TGTGCCTGGAAAGGGCGGGGGGCTGCCAAAAACAGTCAGTACTTC	CAWKGRGAAKNSQYF
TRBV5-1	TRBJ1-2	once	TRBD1	TGCGCCAGCAGCTCTTCGACAGGGATCTATGGCTACACCTTC	CASSSSTGIYGYTF
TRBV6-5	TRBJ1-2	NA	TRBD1	TGTGCCAGCAGTACCGCGACAGGGCGAGATGGCTACACCTTC	CASSTATGRDGYTF
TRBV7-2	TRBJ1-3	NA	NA	TGTGCCAGCAGCTTAGGACGAGGGGGTCGGAACTCTGGAAACACCATATATTTT	CASSLGRGGRNSGNTIYF
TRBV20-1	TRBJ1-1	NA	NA	TGCAGTGCTAGAAACCTCGAGGCTTTCTTT	CSARNLEAFF
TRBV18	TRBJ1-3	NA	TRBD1	TGTGCCAGCTCACCACCGGGACAGGGGGCCAACACCATATATTTT	CASSPPGQGANTIYF
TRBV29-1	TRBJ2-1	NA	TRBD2	TGCAGCGTTGAATATAGGGGCGTTGGACTAGCGGGTTACAATGAGCAGTTCTTC	CSVEYRGVGLAGYNEQFF
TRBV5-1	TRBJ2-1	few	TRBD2	TGCGCCAGCAGCTTGGGTGCTAGCGGGAGTCGTAATGAGCAGTTCTTC	CASSLGASGSRNEQFF
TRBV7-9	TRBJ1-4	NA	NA	TGTGCCAGCAGCTTAGGGGAGGGGCCAACTAATGAAAAACTGTTTTTT	CASSLGEGPTNEKLFF
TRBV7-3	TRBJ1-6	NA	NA	TGTGCCAGCAGCTTAGGAGGGCTCAATTCACCCCTCCACTTT	CASSLGGLNSPLHF
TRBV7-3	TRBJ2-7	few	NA	TGTGCCAGCAGCACCGGTGGTAGCGGCTCCTACGAGCAGTACTTC	CASSTGGSGSYEQYF
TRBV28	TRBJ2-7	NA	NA	TGTGCCAGCAGTGAGAGGGGAGGAGCGGGCTACGAGCAGTACTTC	CASSERGGAGYEQYF
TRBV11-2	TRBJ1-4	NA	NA	TGTGCCAGCAGCTTATCTTCCGCCCCCCGGTATGAAAAACTGTTTTTT	CASSLSSAPRYEKLFF